This T cell receptor (beta chain) emerged from a study of Graves' ophthalmopathy and Graves' hyperthyroidism. About the research overall: In this cohort's terms, stable hyperthyroidism meant no ophthalmopathy by 18 months of follow-up. Study-level points and caveats: The model predicted progression of ophthalmopathy with a sensitivity of more than 60%, and its specificity was 72.22%. Blood also held most thyroid clonotypes expanded above 0.001 frequency. Ophthalmopathy could be told apart from stable hyperthyroidism by a 13-signature model (under 90% sensitivity, approximately 81% specificity).

Trimming took 2 bases from V and 5 from J, leaving 18 bases between them. The CDR3 runs to 16 residues. CDR1 DFQATT and CDR2 SNEGSKA come from the germline V gene (reference sequence). RNA transcripts provided the template for amplifying TCR beta CDR3 regions. The authors performed first-round RT-PCR with HTBI primers and then a second-round multiplex PCR. TCRdb ran MiXCR on the multiplex PCR reads and lists one entry per CDR3 protein. This sample has around 520,000 distinct CDR3 sequences, with under 45% found just once. About this clonotype itself: Antigen: not known.

Sequencing input: peripheral blood or thyroid tissue (not recorded which). The TCR comes from an adult man with Graves' hyperthyroidism. V usage is TRBV20-1 and J usage is TRBJ2-2; maybe TRBD2 (7 bases). The CDR3 DNA follows: TGCAGTGCTAGAAAGGGGGTCGGGGGGAAGACCGGGGAGCTGTTTTTT. It translates to CSARKGVGGKTGELFF.